This TCR beta chain was sequenced during a study of identical twins. Study-wide results and caveats: For cord blood, abundant beta clonotypes had fewer insertions, unlike memory repertoires, which showed none.

Trimming took off 6 bases at V and 5 bases at J, with 8 bases between the two ends. Germline CDR1 MDHEN, CDR2 SYDVKM. The CDR3 contains 12 residues. MiXCR, applied by TCRdb to the 5' RACE reads, yields one record per CDR3 protein. This sample yields around 280,000 distinct CDR3 sequences, of which less than 9% are seen a single time; 2% to 2.5% belongs to the top ten. On this clonotype: Its target is unknown.

These data also formed part of another study, on yellow fever vaccine responses in identical twins.

The sequence came from a woman younger than 35 in good health. V is TRBV28 and J is TRBJ2-1; possibly TRBD1 for D (6 bases). Sequenced input: memory (CD45RO+) T cells sorted from blood. The CDR3 DNA sequence: TGTGCCAGCAGATCAGGGGACAATGAGCAGTTCTTC. As protein: CASRSGDNEQFF.